This TCR beta chain was found in a study of beta chain features in type 1 diabetes. Using CD45RO/CCR7/CD25/CD127/CD95/CD27, CD4+ naive, central memory, regulatory and stem cell-like memory cells were sorted. The CDR3 length is 15 residues. Germline V gene data show CDR1 as MNHEY and CDR2 as SMNVEV (reference sequence). V was shortened by 3 bases and J by 0 bases, with 12 bases between the two germline ends. All of the isolated RNA was reverse transcribed, so expressed TCRB transcripts were sequenced. TCRdb keeps only in-frame clones here, not all; method: immunoSEQ multiplex PCR. The sample includes 970,000 or so clones, 15% to 20% of them seen just once.

The sequence was obtained from a woman under 30 in good health. Source material: naive CD4+ T cells from blood. V is TRBV27 and J is TRBJ2-7; D tentatively reads TRBD1 or TRBD2 (6 bases each). The CDR3 region is CASSFRGLSSYEQYF. CDR3 nucleotide sequence: TGTGCCAGCAGTTTCCGGGGGCTAAGCTCCTACGAGCAGTACTTC.